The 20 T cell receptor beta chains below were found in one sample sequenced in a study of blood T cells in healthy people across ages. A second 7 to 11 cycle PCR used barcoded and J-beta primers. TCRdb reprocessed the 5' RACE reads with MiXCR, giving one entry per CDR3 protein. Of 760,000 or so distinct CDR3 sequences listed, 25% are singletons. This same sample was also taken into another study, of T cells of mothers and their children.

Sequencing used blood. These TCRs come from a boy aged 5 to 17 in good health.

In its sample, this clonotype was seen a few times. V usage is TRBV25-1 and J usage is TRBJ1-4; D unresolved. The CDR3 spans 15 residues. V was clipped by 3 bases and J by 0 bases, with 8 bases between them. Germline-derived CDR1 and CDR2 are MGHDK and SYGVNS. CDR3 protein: CASSDRGTTNEKLFF. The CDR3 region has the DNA TGTGCCAGCAGTGATCGAGGAACAACTAATGAAAAACTGTTTTTT.

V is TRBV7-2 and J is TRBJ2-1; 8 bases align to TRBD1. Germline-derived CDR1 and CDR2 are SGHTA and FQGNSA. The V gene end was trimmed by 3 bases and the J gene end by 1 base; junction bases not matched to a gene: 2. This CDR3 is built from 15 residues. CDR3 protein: CASSFDRGSYNEQFF. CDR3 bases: TGTGCCAGCAGCTTTGACAGGGGTTCCTACAATGAGCAGTTCTTC.

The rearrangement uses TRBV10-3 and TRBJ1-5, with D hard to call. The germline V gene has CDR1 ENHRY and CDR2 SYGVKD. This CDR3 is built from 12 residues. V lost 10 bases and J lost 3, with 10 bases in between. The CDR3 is CATGLNNQPQHF. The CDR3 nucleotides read TGTGCCACCGGACTAAACAATCAGCCCCAGCATTTT.

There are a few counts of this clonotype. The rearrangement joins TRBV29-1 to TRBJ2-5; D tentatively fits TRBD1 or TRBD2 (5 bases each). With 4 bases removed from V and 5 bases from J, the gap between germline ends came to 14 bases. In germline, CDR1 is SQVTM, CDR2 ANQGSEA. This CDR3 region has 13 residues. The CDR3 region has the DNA TGCAGCGTTGTCCCGCCAGGGACGGAGACCCAGTACTTC. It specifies CSVVPPGTETQYF.

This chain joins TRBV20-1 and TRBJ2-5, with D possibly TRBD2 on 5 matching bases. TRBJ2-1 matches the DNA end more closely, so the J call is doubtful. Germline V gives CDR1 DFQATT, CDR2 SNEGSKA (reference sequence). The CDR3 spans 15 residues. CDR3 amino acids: CSAARAESLSNEQFF. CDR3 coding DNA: TGCAGTGCTGCTAGAGCGGAGAGCTTATCTAATGAGCAGTTCTTC.

CDR3: CASSPAGPPLNEQFF. The CDR3 nucleotides are TGTGCCAGCAGCCCCGCGGGACCGCCCCTTAATGAGCAGTTCTTC. The chain links TRBV7-2 to TRBJ2-1; D is perhaps TRBD2 (6 bases). From germline, CDR1 is SGHTA and CDR2 FQGNSA. This CDR3 spans 15 amino acids. The germline V and J ends were trimmed by 5 bases and 7 bases, with 18 bases remaining between them.

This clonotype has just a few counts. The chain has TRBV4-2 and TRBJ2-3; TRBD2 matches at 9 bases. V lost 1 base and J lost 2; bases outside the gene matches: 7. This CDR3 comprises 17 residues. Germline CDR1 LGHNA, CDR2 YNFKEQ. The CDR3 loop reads CASSQGTSGGITDTQYF. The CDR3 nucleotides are TGTGCCAGCAGCCAAGGGACCAGCGGGGGGATCACAGATACGCAGTATTTT.

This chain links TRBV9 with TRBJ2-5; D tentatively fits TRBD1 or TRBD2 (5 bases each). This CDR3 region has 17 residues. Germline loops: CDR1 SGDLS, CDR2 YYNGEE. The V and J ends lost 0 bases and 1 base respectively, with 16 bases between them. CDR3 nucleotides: TGTGCCAGCAGCGTAGGCGTCCGGGGCGGACCCCAAGAGACCCAGTACTTC. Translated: CASSVGVRGGPQETQYF.

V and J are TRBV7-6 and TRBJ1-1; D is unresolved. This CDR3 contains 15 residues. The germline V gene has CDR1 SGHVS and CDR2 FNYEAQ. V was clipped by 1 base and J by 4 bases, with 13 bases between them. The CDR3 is CASSLGHLSGTEAFF. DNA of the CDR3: TGTGCCAGCAGCTTAGGGCATTTGAGCGGCACTGAAGCTTTCTTT.

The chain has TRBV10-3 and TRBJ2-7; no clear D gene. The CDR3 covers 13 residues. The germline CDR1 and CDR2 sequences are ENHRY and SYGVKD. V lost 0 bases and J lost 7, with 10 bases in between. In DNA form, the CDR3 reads TGTGCCATCAGTGAGTCCGAGAATTGGGAGCAGTACTTC. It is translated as CAISESENWEQYF.

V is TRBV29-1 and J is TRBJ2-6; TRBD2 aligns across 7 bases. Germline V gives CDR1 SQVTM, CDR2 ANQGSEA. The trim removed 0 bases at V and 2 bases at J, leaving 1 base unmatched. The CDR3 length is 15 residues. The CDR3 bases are TGCAGCGTTGAAGAGGGGGGGGCTGGGGCCAACGTCCTGACTTTC. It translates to CSVEEGGAGANVLTF.

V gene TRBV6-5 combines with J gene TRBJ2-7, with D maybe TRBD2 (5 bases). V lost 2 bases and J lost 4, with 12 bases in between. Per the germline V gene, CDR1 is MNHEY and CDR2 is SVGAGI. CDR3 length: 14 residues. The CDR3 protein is CASSYEGGVYEQYF. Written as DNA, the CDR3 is TGTGCCAGCAGTTACGAGGGTGGAGTGTACGAGCAGTACTTC.

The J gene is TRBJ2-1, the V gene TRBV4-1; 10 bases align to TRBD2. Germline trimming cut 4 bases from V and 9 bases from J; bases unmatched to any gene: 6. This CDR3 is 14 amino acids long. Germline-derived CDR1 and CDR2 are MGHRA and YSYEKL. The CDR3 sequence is CASSPSGGLGEQFF. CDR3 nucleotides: TGCGCCAGCAGCCCTAGCGGGGGACTGGGTGAGCAGTTCTTC.

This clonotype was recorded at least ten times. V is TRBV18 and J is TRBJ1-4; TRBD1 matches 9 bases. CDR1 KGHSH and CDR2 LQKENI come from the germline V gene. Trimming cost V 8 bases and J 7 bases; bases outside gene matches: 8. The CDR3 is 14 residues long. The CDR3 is CASSPGQGGEKLFF. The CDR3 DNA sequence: TGTGCCAGCAGCCCGGGACAGGGAGGTGAAAAACTGTTTTTT.

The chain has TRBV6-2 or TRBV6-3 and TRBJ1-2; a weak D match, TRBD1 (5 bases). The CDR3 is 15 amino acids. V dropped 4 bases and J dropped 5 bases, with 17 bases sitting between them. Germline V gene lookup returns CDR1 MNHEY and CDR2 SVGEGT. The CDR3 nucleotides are TGTGCCAGCAGTTTTCCAGGGACGGAACCATATGGCTACACCTTC. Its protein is CASSFPGTEPYGYTF.

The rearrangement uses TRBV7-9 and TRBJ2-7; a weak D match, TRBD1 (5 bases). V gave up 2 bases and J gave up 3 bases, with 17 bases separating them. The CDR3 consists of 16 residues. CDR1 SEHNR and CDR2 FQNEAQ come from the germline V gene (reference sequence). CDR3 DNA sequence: TGTGCCAGCAGCTTAAGGGCCGAAGGGGATCACTACGAGCAGTACTTC. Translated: CASSLRAEGDHYEQYF.

The CDR3 sequence is CASSRQTNYGYTF. The CDR3 DNA reads TGTGCCAGCAGTCGACAAACGAACTATGGCTACACCTTC. The chain is built from TRBV12-3 or TRBV12-4 and TRBJ1-2, with D unresolved. V lost 5 bases and J lost 2, with 9 bases in between. The CDR3 spans 13 residues.

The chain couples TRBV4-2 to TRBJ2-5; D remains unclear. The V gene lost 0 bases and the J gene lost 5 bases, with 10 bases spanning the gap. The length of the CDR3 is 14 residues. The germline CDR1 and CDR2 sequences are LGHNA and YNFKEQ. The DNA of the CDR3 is TGTGCCAGCAGCCAAGATAAGACGGTGGAGACCCAGTACTTC. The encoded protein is CASSQDKTVETQYF.

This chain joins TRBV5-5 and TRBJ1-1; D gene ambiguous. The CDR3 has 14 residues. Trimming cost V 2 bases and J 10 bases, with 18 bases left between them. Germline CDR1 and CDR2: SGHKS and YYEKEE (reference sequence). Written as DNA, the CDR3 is TGTGCCAGCAGCTTAAGTCTCTCCCCGGGAACAGCTTTCTTT. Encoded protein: CASSLSLSPGTAFF. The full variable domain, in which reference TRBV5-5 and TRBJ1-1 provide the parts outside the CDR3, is DAGVTQSPTHLIKTRGQQVTLRCSPISGHKSVSWYQQVLGQGPQFIFQYYEKEERGRGNFPDRFSARQFPNYSSELNVNALLLGDSALYLCASSLSLSPGTAFFGQGTRLTVV.

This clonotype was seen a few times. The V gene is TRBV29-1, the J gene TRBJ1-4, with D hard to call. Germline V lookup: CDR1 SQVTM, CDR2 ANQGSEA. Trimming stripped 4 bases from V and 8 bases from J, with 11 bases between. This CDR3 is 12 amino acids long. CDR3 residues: CSVAGREEKLFF. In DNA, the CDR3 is TGCAGCGTTGCGGGAAGGGAAGAAAAACTGTTTTTT.